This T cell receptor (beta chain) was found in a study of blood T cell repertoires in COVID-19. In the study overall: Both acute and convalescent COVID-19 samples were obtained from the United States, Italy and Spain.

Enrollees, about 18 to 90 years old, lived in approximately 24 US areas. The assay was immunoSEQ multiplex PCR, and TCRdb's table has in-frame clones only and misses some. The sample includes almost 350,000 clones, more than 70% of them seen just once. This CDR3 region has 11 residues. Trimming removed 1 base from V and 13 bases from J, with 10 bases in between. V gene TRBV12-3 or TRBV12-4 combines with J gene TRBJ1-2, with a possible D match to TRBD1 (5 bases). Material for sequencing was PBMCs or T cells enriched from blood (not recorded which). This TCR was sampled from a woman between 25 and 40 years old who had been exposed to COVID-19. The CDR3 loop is CASSLEQDVTF. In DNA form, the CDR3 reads TGTGCCAGCAGTTTAGAACAGGACGTCACCTTC.